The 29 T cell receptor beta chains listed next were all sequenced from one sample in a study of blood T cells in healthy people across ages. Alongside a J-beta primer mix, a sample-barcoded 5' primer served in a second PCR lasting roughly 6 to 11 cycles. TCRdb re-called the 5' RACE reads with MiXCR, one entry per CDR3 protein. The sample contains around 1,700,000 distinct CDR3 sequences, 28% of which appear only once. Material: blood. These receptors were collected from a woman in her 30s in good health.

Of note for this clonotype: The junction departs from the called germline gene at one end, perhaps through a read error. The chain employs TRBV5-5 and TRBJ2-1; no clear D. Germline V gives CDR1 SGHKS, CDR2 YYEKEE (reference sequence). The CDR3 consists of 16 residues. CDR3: CASSWGLRRSYNEQFF. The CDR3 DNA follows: TGTGCCAGTAGCTGGGGTCTGCGGCGCTCCTACAATGAGCAGTTCTTC.

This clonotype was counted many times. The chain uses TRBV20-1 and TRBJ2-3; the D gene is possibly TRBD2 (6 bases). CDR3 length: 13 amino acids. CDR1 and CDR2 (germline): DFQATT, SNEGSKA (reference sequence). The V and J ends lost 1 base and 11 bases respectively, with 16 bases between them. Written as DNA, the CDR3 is TGCAGTGCTAGAGCCGGACTACAGCAGGGGCAGTATTTT. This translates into CSARAGLQQGQYF.

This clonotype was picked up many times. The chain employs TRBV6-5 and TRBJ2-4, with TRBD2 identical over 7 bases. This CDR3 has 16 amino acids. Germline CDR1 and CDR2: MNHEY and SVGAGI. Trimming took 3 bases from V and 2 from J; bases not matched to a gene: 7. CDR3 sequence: CASSYGPGTTKNIQYF. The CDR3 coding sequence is TGTGCCAGCAGTTATGGTCCAGGGACTACCAAAAACATTCAGTACTTC.

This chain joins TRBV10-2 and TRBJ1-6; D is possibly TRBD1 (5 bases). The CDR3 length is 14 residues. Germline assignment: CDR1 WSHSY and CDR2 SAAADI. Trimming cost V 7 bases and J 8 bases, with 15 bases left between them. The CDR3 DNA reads TGCGCCAGCAACGACCCGGGGGAATATTCACCCCTCCACTTT. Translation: CASNDPGEYSPLHF.

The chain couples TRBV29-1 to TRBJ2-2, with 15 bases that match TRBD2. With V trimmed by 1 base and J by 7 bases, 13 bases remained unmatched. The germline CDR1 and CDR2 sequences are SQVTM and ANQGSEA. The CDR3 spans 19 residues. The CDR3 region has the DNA TGCAGCGTTGAAGTCCCCAGCGCCTCGGGACTAGCGGGAGGCGGGGAGCTGTTTTTT. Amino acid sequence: CSVEVPSASGLAGGGELFF.

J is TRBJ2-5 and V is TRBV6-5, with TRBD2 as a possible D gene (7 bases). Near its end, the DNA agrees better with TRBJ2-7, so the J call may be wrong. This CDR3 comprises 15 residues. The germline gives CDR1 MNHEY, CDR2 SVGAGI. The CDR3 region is CASSYWGGGAYEQYF. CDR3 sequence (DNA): TGTGCCAGCAGTTACTGGGGTGGGGGGGCTTACGAGCAGTACTTC.

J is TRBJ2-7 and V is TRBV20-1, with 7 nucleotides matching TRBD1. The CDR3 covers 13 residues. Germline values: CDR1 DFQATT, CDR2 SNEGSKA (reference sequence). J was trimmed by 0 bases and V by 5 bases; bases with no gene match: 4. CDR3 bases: TGCAGTGCTTCCACAGGGGACTCCTACGAGCAGTACTTC. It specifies CSASTGDSYEQYF.

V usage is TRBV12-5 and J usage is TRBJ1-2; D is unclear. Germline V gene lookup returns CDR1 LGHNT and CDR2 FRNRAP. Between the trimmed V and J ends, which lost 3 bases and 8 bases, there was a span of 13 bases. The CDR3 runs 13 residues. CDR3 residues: CASGFDLRDGYTF. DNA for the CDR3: TGTGCTAGTGGTTTTGACCTTCGAGACGGCTACACCTTC.

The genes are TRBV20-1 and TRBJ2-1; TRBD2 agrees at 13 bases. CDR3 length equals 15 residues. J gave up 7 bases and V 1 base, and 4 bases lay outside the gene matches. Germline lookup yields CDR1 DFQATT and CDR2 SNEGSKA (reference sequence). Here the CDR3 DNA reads TGCAGTGCTAGAGGGACTAGCGGGAGAGGAAATGAGCAGTTCTTC. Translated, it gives CSARGTSGRGNEQFF.

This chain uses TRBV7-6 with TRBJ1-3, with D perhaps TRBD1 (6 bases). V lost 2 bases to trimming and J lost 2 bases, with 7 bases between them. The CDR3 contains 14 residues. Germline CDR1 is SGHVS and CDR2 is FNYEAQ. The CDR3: CASSLTGPGNTIYF. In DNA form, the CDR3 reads TGTGCCAGCAGCTTAACAGGGCCTGGAAACACCATATATTTT. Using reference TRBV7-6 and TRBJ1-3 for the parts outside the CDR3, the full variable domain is GAGVSQSPRYKVTKRGQDVALRCDPISGHVSLYWYRQALGQGPEFLTYFNYEAQQDKSGLPNDRFSAERPEGSISTLTIQRTEQRDSAMYRCASSLTGPGNTIYFGEGSWLTVV.

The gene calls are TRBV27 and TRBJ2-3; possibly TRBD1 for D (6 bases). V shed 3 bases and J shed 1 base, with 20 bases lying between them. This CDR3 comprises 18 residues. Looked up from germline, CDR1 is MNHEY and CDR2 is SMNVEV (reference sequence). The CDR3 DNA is TGTGCCAGCAGTTTGGGGGCCGTGGCTGACTACCGCACAGATACGCAGTATTTT. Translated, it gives CASSLGAVADYRTDTQYF.

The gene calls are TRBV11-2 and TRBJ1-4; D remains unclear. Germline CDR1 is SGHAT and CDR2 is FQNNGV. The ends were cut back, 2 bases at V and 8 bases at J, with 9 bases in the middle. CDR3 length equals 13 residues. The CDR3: CASSLPLLEKLFF. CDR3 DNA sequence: TGTGCCAGCAGCTTACCTCTTCTGGAAAAACTGTTTTTT.

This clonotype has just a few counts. DNA for the CDR3: TGTGCCTGGAGTGTACGGGGGCGCAACCTGCATGAGCAGTTCTTC. Its protein is CAWSVRGRNLHEQFF. This chain links TRBV30 with TRBJ2-1; D may correspond to TRBD1 or TRBD2 (6 bases each). The CDR3 contains 15 residues. Looked up from germline, CDR1 is GTSNPN and CDR2 is SVGIG (reference sequence). The V end was cut by 0 bases, the J end by 8 bases, with 17 bases between.

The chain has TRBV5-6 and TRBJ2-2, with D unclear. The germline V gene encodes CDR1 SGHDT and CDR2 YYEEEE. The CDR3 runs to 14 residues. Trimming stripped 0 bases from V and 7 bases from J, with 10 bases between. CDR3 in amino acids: CASSLGGLIGELFF. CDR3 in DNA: TGTGCCAGCAGCTTGGGTGGCCTGATCGGGGAGCTGTTTTTT.

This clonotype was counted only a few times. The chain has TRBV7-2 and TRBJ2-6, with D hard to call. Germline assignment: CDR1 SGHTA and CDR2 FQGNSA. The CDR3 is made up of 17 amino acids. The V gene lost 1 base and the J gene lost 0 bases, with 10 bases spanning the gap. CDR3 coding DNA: TGTGCCAGCAGCTTAGTTGCACCGCGCTCTGGGGCCAACGTCCTGACTTTC. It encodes CASSLVAPRSGANVLTF. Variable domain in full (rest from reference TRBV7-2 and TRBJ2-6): GAGVSQSPSNKVTEKGKDVELRCDPISGHTALYWYRQSLGQGLEFLIYFQGNSAPDKSGLPSDRFSAERTGGSVSTLTIQRTQQEDSAVYLCASSLVAPRSGANVLTFGAGSRLTVL.

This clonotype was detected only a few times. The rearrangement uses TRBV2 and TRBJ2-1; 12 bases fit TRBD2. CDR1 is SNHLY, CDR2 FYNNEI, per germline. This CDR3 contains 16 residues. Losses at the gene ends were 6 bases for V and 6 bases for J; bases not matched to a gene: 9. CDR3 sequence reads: CASREKTSGGLNEQFF. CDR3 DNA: TGTGCCAGCAGGGAAAAGACTAGCGGGGGACTCAATGAGCAGTTCTTC.

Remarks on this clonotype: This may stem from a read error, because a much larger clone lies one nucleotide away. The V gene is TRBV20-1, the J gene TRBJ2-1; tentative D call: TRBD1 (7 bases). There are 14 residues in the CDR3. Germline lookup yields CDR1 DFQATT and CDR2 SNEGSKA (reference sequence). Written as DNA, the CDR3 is TGCAGTGCTAGAGACGGCCCTATCGGTGCGGGACAGTGCTTC. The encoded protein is CSARDGPIGAGQCF.

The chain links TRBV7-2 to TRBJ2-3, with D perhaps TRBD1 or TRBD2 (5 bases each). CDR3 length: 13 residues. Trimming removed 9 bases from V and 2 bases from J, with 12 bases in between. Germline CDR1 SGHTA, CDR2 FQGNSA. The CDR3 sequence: CASGDGHTDTQYF. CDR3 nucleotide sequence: TGTGCCAGTGGGGACGGACACACAGATACGCAGTATTTT. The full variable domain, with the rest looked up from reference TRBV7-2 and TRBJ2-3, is GAGVSQSPSNKVTEKGKDVELRCDPISGHTALYWYRQSLGQGLEFLIYFQGNSAPDKSGLPSDRFSAERTGGSVSTLTIQRTQQEDSAVYLCASGDGHTDTQYFGPGTRLTVL.

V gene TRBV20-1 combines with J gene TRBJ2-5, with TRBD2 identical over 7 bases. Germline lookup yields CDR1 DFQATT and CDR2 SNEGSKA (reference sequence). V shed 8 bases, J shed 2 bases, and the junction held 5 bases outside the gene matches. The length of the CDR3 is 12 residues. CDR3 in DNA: TGCAGTTTCCTAGCGGTACAAGAGACCCAGTACTTC. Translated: CSFLAVQETQYF.

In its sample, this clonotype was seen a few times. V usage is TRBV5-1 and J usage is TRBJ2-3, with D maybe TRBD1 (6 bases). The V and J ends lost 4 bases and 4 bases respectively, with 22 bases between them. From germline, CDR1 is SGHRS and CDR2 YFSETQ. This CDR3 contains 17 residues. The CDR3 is CASSLSQGGPRADTQYF. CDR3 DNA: TGCGCCAGCAGCCTATCCCAAGGGGGTCCTAGGGCAGATACGCAGTATTTT.

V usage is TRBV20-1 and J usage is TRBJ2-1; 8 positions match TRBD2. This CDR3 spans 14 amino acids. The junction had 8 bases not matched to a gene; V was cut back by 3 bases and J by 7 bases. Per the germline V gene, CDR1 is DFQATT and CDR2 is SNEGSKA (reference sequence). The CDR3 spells CSASGGGIGNEQFF. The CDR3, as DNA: TGCAGTGCTAGTGGCGGGGGGATTGGGAATGAGCAGTTCTTC.

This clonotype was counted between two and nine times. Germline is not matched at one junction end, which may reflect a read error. The CDR3: CVSSHTDTQYF. The DNA for the CDR3 is TGTGTCAGCAGCCATACAGATACGCAGTATTTT. The rearrangement links TRBV14 to TRBJ2-3; no reliable D call. The CDR3 contains 11 residues. Germline values: CDR1 SGHDN, CDR2 FVKESK. Based on the CDR3 plus reference TRBV14 and TRBJ2-3, the full variable domain is EAGVTQFPSHSVIEKGQTVTLRCDPISGHDNLYWYRRVMGKEIKFLLHFVKESKQDESGMPNNRFLAERTGGTYSTLKVQPAELEDSGVYFCVSSHTDTQYFGPGTRLTVL.

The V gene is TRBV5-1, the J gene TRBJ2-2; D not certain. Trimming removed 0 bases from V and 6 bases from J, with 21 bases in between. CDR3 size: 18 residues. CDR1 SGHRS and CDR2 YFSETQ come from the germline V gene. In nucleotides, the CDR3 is TGCGCCAGCAGCTTGGCAACGGATGGACCTCGCCTATCCGGGGAGCTGTTTTTT. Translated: CASSLATDGPRLSGELFF.

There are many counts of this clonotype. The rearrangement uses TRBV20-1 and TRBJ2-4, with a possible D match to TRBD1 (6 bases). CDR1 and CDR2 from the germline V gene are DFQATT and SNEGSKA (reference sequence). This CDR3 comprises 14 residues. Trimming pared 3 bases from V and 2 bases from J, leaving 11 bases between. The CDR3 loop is CSASQGNSKNIQYF. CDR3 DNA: TGCAGTGCTAGTCAGGGGAACTCCAAAAACATTCAGTACTTC.

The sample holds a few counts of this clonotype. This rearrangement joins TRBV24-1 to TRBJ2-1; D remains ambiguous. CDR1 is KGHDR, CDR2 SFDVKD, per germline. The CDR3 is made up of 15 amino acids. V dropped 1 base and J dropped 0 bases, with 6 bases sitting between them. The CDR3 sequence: CATSDFQSSYNEQFF. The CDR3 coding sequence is TGTGCCACCAGTGATTTTCAGAGCTCCTACAATGAGCAGTTCTTC.

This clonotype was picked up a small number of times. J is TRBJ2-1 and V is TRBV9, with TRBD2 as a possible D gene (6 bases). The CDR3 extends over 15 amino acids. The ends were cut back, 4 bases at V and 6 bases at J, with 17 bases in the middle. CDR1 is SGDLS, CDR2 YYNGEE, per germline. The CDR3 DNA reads TGTGCCAGCAGCCCCCGGGAGCTGAACGTCAATGAGCAGTTCTTC. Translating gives CASSPRELNVNEQFF.

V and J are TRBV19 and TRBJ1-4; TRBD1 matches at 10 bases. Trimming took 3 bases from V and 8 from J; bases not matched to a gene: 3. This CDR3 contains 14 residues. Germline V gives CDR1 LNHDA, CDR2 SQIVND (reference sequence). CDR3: CASSIGQGGEKLFF. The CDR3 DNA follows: TGTGCCAGTAGTATCGGACAGGGGGGCGAAAAACTGTTTTTT.

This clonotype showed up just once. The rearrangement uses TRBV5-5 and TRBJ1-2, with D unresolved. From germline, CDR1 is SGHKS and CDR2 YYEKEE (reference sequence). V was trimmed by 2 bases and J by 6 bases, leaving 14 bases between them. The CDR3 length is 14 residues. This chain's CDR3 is CASSFPPVWHGYTF. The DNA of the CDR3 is TGTGCCAGCAGCTTTCCCCCGGTCTGGCATGGCTACACCTTC. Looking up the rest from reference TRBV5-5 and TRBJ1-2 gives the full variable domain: DAGVTQSPTHLIKTRGQQVTLRCSPISGHKSVSWYQQVLGQGPQFIFQYYEKEERGRGNFPDRFSARQFPNYSSELNVNALLLGDSALYLCASSFPPVWHGYTFGSGTRLTVV.

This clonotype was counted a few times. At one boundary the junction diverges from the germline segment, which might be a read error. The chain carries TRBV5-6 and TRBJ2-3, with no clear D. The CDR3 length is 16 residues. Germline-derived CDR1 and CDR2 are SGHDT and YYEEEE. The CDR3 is CASNLGVLGGTDTQYF. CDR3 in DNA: TGTGCCAGCAACTTGGGCGTCCTAGGAGGCACAGATACGCAGTATTTT.